Listed here are 25 T cell receptor beta chains from one sample, sequenced in a study of shared clonotypes between healthy human individuals. TCRdb's table, derived via immunoSEQ multiplex PCR, lists solely in-frame clones and lacks some. The repertoire holds about 580,000 clones, with 95% to 98% as singletons. CD45RO-negative cells were positively selected for CCR7, leaving out terminally differentiated effector memory CD45RA+ cells. Material for sequencing was naive CD8+ T cells sorted from blood. The receptors originated from a man aged 30 to 45 in good health.

The gene calls are TRBV6-1 and TRBJ2-4; D perhaps matches TRBD2 (6 bases). CDR1 MNHNS and CDR2 SASEGT come from the germline V gene. V lost 4 bases and J 7 bases, leaving 11 bases between the germline ends. This CDR3 comprises 13 residues. The CDR3 protein is CASSVSRENIQYF. CDR3 nucleotide sequence: TGTGCCAGCAGTGTTTCACGGGAGAACATTCAGTACTTC.

The V call is TRBV6-5, the J call TRBJ2-7; possibly TRBD2 for D (6 bases). CDR1 is MNHEY, CDR2 SVGAGI, per germline. Trimming removed 4 bases from V and 6 bases from J, with 22 bases in between. The CDR3 is made up of 16 amino acids. The CDR3 DNA reads as TGTGCCAGCAGTTCTTTTTTGCGGGACTCGGGCGGCGAGCAGTACTTC. This encodes CASSSFLRDSGGEQYF.

The chain is built from TRBV9 and TRBJ2-7; tentatively, D is TRBD1 (6 bases). The germline V gene encodes CDR1 SGDLS and CDR2 YYNGEE. V lost 0 bases, J lost 4 bases, and 14 bases lay in between. The CDR3 extends over 15 amino acids. CDR3 in amino acids: CASSVDQGYVYEQYF. CDR3 DNA sequence: TGTGCCAGCAGCGTAGATCAGGGGTATGTTTACGAGCAGTACTTC.

The V call is TRBV27, the J call TRBJ2-1; either TRBD1 or TRBD2 may supply D (6 bases each). The CDR3 contains 15 residues. Germline CDR1 MNHEY, CDR2 SMNVEV (reference sequence). Trimming pared 7 bases from V and 4 bases from J, leaving 17 bases between. The CDR3 is CASKRGAGNYNEQFF. For the CDR3, the DNA is TGTGCCAGCAAGAGGGGGGCAGGGAATTACAATGAGCAGTTCTTC.

This chain connects TRBV7-9 to TRBJ2-7; D gene uncertain. The CDR3 runs 12 residues. Trimming stripped 3 bases from V and 7 bases from J, with 10 bases between. CDR1 is SEHNR, CDR2 FQNEAQ, per germline (reference sequence). The CDR3, as DNA: TGTGCCAGCAGCTTTGACCGACCGGAGCAGTACTTC. Its protein product is CASSFDRPEQYF.

The chain carries TRBV11-2 and TRBJ2-3, with TRBD2 identical over 10 bases. CDR1 and CDR2 (germline): SGHAT, FQNNGV. The CDR3 is made up of 17 amino acids. V gave up 2 bases and J gave up 3 bases; unmatched junction bases: 8. Here the CDR3 reads CASSLIPSGRRTDTQYF. Here the CDR3 DNA reads TGTGCCAGCAGCTTAATACCTAGCGGGAGAAGGACAGATACGCAGTATTTT.

This chain uses TRBV29-1 with TRBJ2-7, with D unresolved. Germline CDR1 is SQVTM and CDR2 is ANQGSEA. The CDR3 covers 12 residues. Trimming removed 7 bases at V and 0 bases at J, with 10 bases between. The CDR3 DNA follows: TGCAGCGCCAAAATCAACTCCTACGAGCAGTACTTC. It is translated as CSAKINSYEQYF.

The rearrangement uses TRBV27 and TRBJ2-5; TRBD2 might be the D (6 bases). CDR1 MNHEY and CDR2 SMNVEV come from the germline V gene (reference sequence). Trimming shortened V by 7 bases and J by 5 bases, and 23 bases separated the two germline ends. CDR3 length: 16 residues. The CDR3 coding sequence is TGTGCCAGCATGACCTCCCCGGGGCGGGACCGGGAGACCCAGTACTTC. Its protein is CASMTSPGRDRETQYF.

The V and J genes are TRBV4-3 and TRBJ2-1; TRBD2 is a possible D gene (5 bases). This CDR3 is built from 16 residues. The germline V gene has CDR1 LGHNA and CDR2 YSLEER. Trimming removed 0 bases at V and 5 bases at J, with 14 bases between. The CDR3 DNA reads TGCGCCAGCAGCCAAGACTTGAGCGGTCTAGACAATGAGCAGTTCTTC. Protein product: CASSQDLSGLDNEQFF.

This clone was observed once. This rearrangement joins TRBV7-8 to TRBJ2-7, with D unresolved. Trimming shortened V by 7 bases and J by 4 bases, and 8 bases separated the two germline ends. The CDR3 totals 11 residues. In germline, CDR1 is SGHVS, CDR2 FQNEAQ. CDR3 region: CASTVAYEQYF. CDR3 sequence (DNA): TGTGCCAGCACCGTCGCTTACGAGCAGTACTTC.

In this sample, this clone turned up once. The chain uses TRBV5-5 and TRBJ2-7, with 7 nucleotides matching TRBD1. V lost 0 bases, J lost 3 bases, and 12 bases stayed unmatched. This CDR3 comprises 17 residues. Germline values: CDR1 SGHKS, CDR2 YYEKEE (reference sequence). In DNA, the CDR3 is TGTGCCAGCAGCTTGGATCAGGGGGTTCCCGTTGTCTACGAGCAGTACTTC. It codes for CASSLDQGVPVVYEQYF. Full variable domain (missing parts from reference TRBV5-5 and TRBJ2-7): DAGVTQSPTHLIKTRGQQVTLRCSPISGHKSVSWYQQVLGQGPQFIFQYYEKEERGRGNFPDRFSARQFPNYSSELNVNALLLGDSALYLCASSLDQGVPVVYEQYFGPGTRLTVT.

The J gene is TRBJ2-1, the V gene TRBV29-1; D is unresolved. Deletions cut 6 bases from V and 4 bases from J, with 16 bases between. Germline CDR1 SQVTM, CDR2 ANQGSEA. CDR3 length: 14 residues. In DNA, the CDR3 is TGCAGCGTCGAAACGTTGTCCGGGTACAATGAGCAGTTCTTC. Protein sequence: CSVETLSGYNEQFF.

This clone was counted once. The chain links TRBV9 to TRBJ2-5, with 9 bases fitting TRBD1. V was clipped by 4 bases and J by 11 bases; unmatched bases: 15. CDR3 size: 15 residues. Germline V gene data show CDR1 as SGDLS and CDR2 as YYNGEE. DNA for the CDR3: TGTGCCAGCAGCACCGCCGGGACAGGGAATTTGGGTCAGTACTTC. Its protein product is CASSTAGTGNLGQYF.

The genes are TRBV7-9 and TRBJ2-7; 7 bases agree with TRBD2. J gave up 3 bases and V 1 base, and 3 bases lay outside the gene matches. This CDR3 is 14 amino acids long. Germline V lookup: CDR1 SEHNR, CDR2 FQNEAQ (reference sequence). CDR3 in DNA: TGTGCCAGCAGCTTAGGCGGGAGTGGCTACGAGCAGTACTTC. This encodes CASSLGGSGYEQYF. Complete variable domain (other parts from reference TRBV7-9 and TRBJ2-7): DTGVSQNPRHKITKRGQNVTFRCDPISEHNRLYWYRQTLGQGPEFLTYFQNEAQLEKSRLLSDRFSAERPKGSFSTLEIQRTEQGDSAMYLCASSLGGSGYEQYFGPGTRLTVT.

The chain joins TRBV27 to TRBJ2-1; D perhaps matches TRBD2 (5 bases). CDR1 is MNHEY and CDR2 is SMNVEV in the germline V gene (reference sequence). This CDR3 is 14 amino acids long. Between the trimmed V and J ends, which lost 0 bases and 3 bases, there was a span of 6 bases. For the CDR3, the DNA is TGTGCCAGCAGTTTATCGGAGGACTACAATGAGCAGTTCTTC. Encoded protein: CASSLSEDYNEQFF.

The CDR3 here is CASNPSAGVYEQYF. The CDR3 bases are TGTGCCAGCAACCCGAGCGCGGGGGTCTACGAGCAGTACTTC. V is TRBV27 and J is TRBJ2-7; 7 bases fit TRBD2. Germline assignment: CDR1 MNHEY and CDR2 SMNVEV (reference sequence). Germline trimming cut 7 bases from V and 3 bases from J; bases unmatched to any gene: 9. The CDR3 loop spans 14 amino acids.

For this clone: This sample includes further DNA sequences coding for the same CDR3. V is TRBV19 and J is TRBJ2-1; 7 bases agree with TRBD2. CDR1 and CDR2 from the germline V gene are LNHDA and SQIVND (reference sequence). The CDR3 totals 15 residues. The V gene end was trimmed by 5 bases and the J gene end by 0 bases; junction bases not matched to a gene: 4. CDR3 nucleotide sequence: TGTGCCAGTAGTTCGGGCGGGAGCTCCTACAATGAGCAGTTCTTC. Residues: CASSSGGSSYNEQFF.

The CDR3 sequence: CASSVNRGNEKLFF. In nucleotides, the CDR3 is TGTGCCAGCAGCGTAAACAGGGGCAATGAAAAACTGTTTTTT. The J gene is TRBJ1-4, the V gene TRBV9; TRBD1 matches 7 bases. CDR3 size: 14 residues. Germline trimming cut 1 base from V and 5 bases from J; bases unmatched to any gene: 2. Germline V gives CDR1 SGDLS, CDR2 YYNGEE.

This chain uses TRBV9 with TRBJ2-3; 11 bases map to TRBD1. V lost 4 bases, J lost 4 bases, and 8 bases stayed unmatched. CDR1 and CDR2 from the germline V gene are SGDLS and YYNGEE. The CDR3 sequence is 16 residues long. The CDR3 nucleotides are TGTGCCAGCAGCCCCCGGACAGGGGGCGCTTCAGATACGCAGTATTTT. It encodes CASSPRTGGASDTQYF. The whole variable domain, filled in from reference TRBV9 and TRBJ2-3, reads DSGVTQTPKHLITATGQRVTLRCSPRSGDLSVYWYQQSLDQGLQFLIQYYNGEERAKGNILERFSAQQFPDLHSELNLSSLELGDSALYFCASSPRTGGASDTQYFGPGTRLTVL.

The rearrangement joins TRBV28 to TRBJ2-7, with a weak D call TRBD2 (6 bases). The CDR3 is 15 amino acids. V lost 5 bases and J lost 7, with 21 bases in between. Germline V gives CDR1 MDHEN, CDR2 SYDVKM. The DNA of the CDR3 is TGTGCCAGCAGTGCCCCCACGGGGGAAGGATCAGAGCAGTACTTC. Amino acids: CASSAPTGEGSEQYF.

This clone was counted once. This rearrangement joins TRBV30 to TRBJ1-5; tentative D call: TRBD1 (5 bases). The CDR3 is 13 residues long. Trimming left V 7 bases short and J 4 bases short, with 14 bases between. Germline CDR1 is GTSNPN and CDR2 is SVGIG (reference sequence). CDR3 DNA sequence: TGTGCCTCCTCCCCAGGGATAAATCAGCCCCAGCATTTT. Protein product: CASSPGINQPQHF.

This chain connects TRBV6-1 to TRBJ2-1; no reliable D call. CDR3 length: 13 amino acids. V lost 6 bases, J lost 1 base, and 7 bases lay in between. From germline, CDR1 is MNHNS and CDR2 SASEGT. This chain's CDR3 is CASSFSSYNEQFF. CDR3 bases: TGTGCCAGCAGCTTCAGTTCCTACAATGAGCAGTTCTTC.

The CDR3 DNA sequence: TGCGCCAGCAGCTTTTCCTCTCGACCCAATGAGCAGTTCTTC. This translates into CASSFSSRPNEQFF. The chain carries TRBV5-1 and TRBJ2-1; D gene uncertain. Germline CDR1 is SGHRS and CDR2 is YFSETQ. Trimming stripped 2 bases from V and 6 bases from J, with 12 bases between. The CDR3 runs to 14 residues.

The CDR3 DNA follows: TGCGCCAGCAGCGGCGGCGAGCAGTACTTC. This sequence encodes CASSGGEQYF. The genes are TRBV4-1 and TRBJ2-7; the D is unclear. V was pared by 5 bases and J by 6 bases, with 5 bases between. The CDR3 covers 10 residues. CDR1 MGHRA and CDR2 YSYEKL come from the germline V gene.

The chain combines TRBV28 with TRBJ2-1, with 9 positions matching TRBD2. V gave up 10 bases and J gave up 1 base; unmatched junction bases: 17. The CDR3 runs 18 residues. The V gene's germline CDR1 is MDHEN and CDR2 SYDVKM. CDR3 residues: CATGGDSGSQGSYNEQFF. CDR3 bases: TGTGCCACCGGGGGGGATAGCGGGAGTCAAGGGTCCTACAATGAGCAGTTCTTC.